The T cell receptor (beta chain) under discussion was sequenced for a study of blood T cell repertoires in COVID-19. Study details: Specimens from acute and convalescent COVID-19 originated in the United States, Italy and Spain. T cells, B-cell-depleted T cells, or PBMCs supplied cDNA or gDNA.

Trimming took 5 bases from V and 5 from J; bases not matched to a gene: 10. The CDR3 length is 15 residues. CDR1 SGHAT and CDR2 FQNNGV come from the germline V gene. How the authors handled the data: Amplification of reference gene primers provided the estimated nucleated cell counts. Only in-frame clones appear in the TCRdb table, and some are missing; sequencing was by immunoSEQ multiplex PCR. V, J and clone size were drawn from that table, and D and trimming were deduced from the DNA. Of about 130,000 clones listed, over 75% are singletons. This TCR derives from a woman of 80 years or more with acute or convalescent COVID-19. The V and J genes are TRBV11-2 and TRBJ1-2, with TRBD1 matching 8 bases. The sequenced material came from peripheral blood. CDR3: CASSATGQAAYGYTF. The CDR3 DNA reads as TGTGCCAGCAGCGCCACGGGACAGGCGGCGTATGGCTACACCTTC.